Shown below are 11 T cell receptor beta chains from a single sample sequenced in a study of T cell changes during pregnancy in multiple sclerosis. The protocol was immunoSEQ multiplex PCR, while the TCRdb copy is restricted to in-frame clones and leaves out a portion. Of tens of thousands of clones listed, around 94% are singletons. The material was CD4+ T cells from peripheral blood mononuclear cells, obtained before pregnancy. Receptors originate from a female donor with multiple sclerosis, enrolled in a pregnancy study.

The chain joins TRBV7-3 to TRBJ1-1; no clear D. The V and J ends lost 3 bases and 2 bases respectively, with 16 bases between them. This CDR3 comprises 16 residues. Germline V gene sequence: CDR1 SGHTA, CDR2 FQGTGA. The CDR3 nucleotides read TGTGCCAGCAGCTTTAAACGCCATGAGGGTAACACTGAAGCTTTCTTT. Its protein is CASSFKRHEGNTEAFF.

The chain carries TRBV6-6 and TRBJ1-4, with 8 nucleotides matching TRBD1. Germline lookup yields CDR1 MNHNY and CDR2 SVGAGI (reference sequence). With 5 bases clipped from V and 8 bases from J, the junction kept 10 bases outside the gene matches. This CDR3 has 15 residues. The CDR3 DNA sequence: TGTGCCAGCAGTCCCATTCAGGGGGCTGGGGAAAAACTGTTTTTT. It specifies CASSPIQGAGEKLFF.

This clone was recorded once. CDR3 in DNA: TGTGCCAGTTCGTCAGAAAACACAGATACGCAGTATTTT. Its protein product is CASSSENTDTQYF. This chain joins TRBV2 and TRBJ2-3; no firm D call. From germline, CDR1 is SNHLY and CDR2 FYNNEI. The CDR3 extends over 13 amino acids. The germline V and J ends were trimmed by 9 bases and 2 bases, with 12 bases remaining between them.

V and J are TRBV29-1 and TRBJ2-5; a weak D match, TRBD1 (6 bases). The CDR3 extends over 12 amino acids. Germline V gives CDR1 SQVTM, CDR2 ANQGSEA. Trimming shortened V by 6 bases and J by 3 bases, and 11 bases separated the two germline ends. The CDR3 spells CSVGQKKETQYF. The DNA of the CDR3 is TGCAGCGTCGGACAGAAAAAAGAGACCCAGTACTTC.

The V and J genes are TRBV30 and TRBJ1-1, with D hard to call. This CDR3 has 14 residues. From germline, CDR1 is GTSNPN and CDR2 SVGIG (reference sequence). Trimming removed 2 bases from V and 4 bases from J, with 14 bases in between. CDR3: CAWSPGRRVTEAFF. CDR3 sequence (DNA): TGTGCCTGGAGTCCTGGAAGGAGGGTCACTGAAGCTTTCTTT. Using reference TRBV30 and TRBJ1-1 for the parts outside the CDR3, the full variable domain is SQTIHQWPATLVQPVGSPLSLECTVEGTSNPNLYWYRQAAGRGLQLLFYSVGIGQISSEVPQNLSASRPQDRQFILSSKKLLLSDSGFYLCAWSPGRRVTEAFFGQGTRLTVV.

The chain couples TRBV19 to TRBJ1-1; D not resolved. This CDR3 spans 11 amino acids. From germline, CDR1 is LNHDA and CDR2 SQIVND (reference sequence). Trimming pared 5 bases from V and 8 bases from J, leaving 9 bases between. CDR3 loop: CASSAAFEAFF. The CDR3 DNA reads TGTGCCAGTAGTGCGGCTTTCGAAGCTTTCTTT.

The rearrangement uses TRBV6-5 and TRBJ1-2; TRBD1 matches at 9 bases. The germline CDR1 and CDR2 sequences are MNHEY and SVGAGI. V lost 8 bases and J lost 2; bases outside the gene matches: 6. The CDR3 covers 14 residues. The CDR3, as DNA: TGTGCCAGCGGGGGGACAGGGTCGAACTATGGCTACACCTTC. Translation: CASGGTGSNYGYTF.

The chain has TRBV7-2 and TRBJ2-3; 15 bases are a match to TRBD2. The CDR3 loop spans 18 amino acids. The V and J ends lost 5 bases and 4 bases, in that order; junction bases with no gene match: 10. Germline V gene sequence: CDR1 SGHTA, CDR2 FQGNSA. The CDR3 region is CASSAGLAGGTSADTQYF. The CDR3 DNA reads TGTGCCAGCAGCGCGGGACTAGCGGGGGGAACTAGCGCAGATACGCAGTATTTT.

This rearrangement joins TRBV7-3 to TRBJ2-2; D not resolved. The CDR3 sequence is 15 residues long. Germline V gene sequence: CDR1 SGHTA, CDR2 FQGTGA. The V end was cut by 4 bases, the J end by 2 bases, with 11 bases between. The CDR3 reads CASSSRLANTGELFF. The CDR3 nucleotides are TGTGCCAGCAGCTCCCGACTGGCTAACACCGGGGAGCTGTTTTTT.

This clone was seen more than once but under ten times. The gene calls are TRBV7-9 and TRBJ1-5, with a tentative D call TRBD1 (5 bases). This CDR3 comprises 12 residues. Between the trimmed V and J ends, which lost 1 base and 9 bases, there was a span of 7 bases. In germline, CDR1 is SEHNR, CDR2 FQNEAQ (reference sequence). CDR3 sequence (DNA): TGTGCCAGCAGCTTAGGTACAGGGCCCCAGCATTTT. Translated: CASSLGTGPQHF.

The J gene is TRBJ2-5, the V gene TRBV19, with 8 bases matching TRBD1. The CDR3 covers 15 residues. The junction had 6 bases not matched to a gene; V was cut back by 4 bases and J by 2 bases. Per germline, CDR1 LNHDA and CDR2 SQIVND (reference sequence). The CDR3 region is CASSKAHRGQETQYF. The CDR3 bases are TGTGCCAGTAGTAAGGCCCACAGGGGGCAAGAGACCCAGTACTTC.